The clone carrying this T cell receptor (beta chain) was observed once. The antigen is undetermined. These data belong to a study of shared clonotypes between healthy human individuals. This CDR3 contains 11 residues. Germline V gene sequence: CDR1 SQVTM, CDR2 ANQGSEA. V lost 3 bases to trimming and J lost 7 bases, with 7 bases between them. Every donor, a Caucasian adult, lived in Nashville, Tennessee. General observations from the study: Donors were few, which limited the genetic and exposure-history diversity represented.

Each PCR replicate run on unsorted PBMC took in 300 ng DNA, tens of thousands of T cell genomes. Measured with immunoSEQ multiplex PCR; TCRdb has only the in-frame clones, and not every one. The sample includes fewer than 600,000 clones, about 80% of them seen just once. Sequenced: PBMCs. The clonotype comes from a woman aged 40-49 years in good health. Some clones in this sample may be carry-over from other donors' samples. V is TRBV29-1 and J is TRBJ2-1; D might be TRBD2 (6 bases). The CDR3 sequence: CSVDLANEQFF. The CDR3 DNA follows: TGCAGCGTTGACCTAGCGAATGAGCAGTTCTTC.